This T cell receptor beta chain was sequenced in a study of type 1 and type 2 diabetes patients. On the study more broadly: From PBMCs, CD4+ and CD8+ T cells were isolated by magnetic microbeads.

Genomic DNA was the PCR template. A primer set of 30 forward and 13 reverse primers amplified the CDR3. TCRdb used MiXCR to reprocess the multiplex PCR reads, holding one entry per CDR3 protein. The sample consists of 250,000 or so distinct CDR3 sequences, around 47% of them appearing once. Study results and caveats: Unmatched age and gender across groups might bias interpretation. Type 2 diabetes repertoires were more diverse than type 1 diabetes repertoires.

Germline loops: CDR1 SGHTA, CDR2 FQGNSA. CDR3 size: 14 residues. The junction had 8 bases not matched to a gene; V was cut back by 8 bases and J by 7 bases. On this clonotype itself: Its antigen is unidentified.

Sequenced: peripheral blood mononuclear cells (PBMCs). This rearrangement joins TRBV7-2 to TRBJ1-6; 7 bases are a match to TRBD1. The origin of this receptor is a man in his late teens or twenties with type 2 diabetes. CDR3 sequence (DNA): TGTGCCAGCGGGTCGTGGGACAGAAATTCACCCCTCCACTTT. It translates to CASGSWDRNSPLHF.